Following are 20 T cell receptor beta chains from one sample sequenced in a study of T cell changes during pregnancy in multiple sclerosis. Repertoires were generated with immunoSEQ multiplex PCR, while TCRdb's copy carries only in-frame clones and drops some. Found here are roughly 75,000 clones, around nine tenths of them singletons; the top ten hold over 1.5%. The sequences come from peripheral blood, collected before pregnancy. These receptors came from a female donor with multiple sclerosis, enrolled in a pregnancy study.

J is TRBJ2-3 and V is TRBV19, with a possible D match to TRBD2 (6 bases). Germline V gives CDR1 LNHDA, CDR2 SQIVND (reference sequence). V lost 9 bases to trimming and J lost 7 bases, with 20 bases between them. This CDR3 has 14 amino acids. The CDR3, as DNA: TGTGCCAGCTCGTGGCTGTCCCGGGGGAATACGCAGTATTTT. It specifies CASSWLSRGNTQYF. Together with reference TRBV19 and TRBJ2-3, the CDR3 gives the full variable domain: DGGITQSPKYLFRKEGQNVTLSCEQNLNHDAMYWYRQDPGQGLRLIYYSQIVNDFQKGDIAEGYSVSREKKESFPLTVTSAQKNPTAFYLCASSWLSRGNTQYFGPGTRLTVL.

CDR3 sequence (DNA): TGTGCCAGCGCCGATTGGGGGGAAAACAATGAGCAGTTCTTC. Translation gives CASADWGENNEQFF. The gene calls are TRBV6-5 and TRBJ2-1; tentatively, D is TRBD2 (6 bases). V dropped 8 bases and J dropped 5 bases, with 16 bases sitting between them. Germline values: CDR1 MNHEY, CDR2 SVGAGI. The CDR3 has 14 residues.

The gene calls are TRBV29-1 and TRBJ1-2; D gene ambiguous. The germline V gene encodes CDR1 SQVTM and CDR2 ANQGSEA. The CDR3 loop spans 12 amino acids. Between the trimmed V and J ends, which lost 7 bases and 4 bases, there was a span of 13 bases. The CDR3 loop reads CSADTLGYGYTF. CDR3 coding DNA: TGCAGCGCCGACACCTTAGGCTATGGCTACACCTTC.

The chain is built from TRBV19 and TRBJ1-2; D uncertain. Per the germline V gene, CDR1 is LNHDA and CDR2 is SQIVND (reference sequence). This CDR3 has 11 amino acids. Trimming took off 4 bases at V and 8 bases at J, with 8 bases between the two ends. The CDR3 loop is CASSRNLGYTF. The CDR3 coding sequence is TGTGCCAGTAGTAGAAACTTGGGCTACACCTTC.

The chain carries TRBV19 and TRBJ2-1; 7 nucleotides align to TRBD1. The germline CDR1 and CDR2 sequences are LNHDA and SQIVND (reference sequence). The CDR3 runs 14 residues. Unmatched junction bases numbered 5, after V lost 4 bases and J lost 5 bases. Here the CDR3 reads CASSNRGLDNEQFF. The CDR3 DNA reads TGTGCCAGTAGTAACAGGGGATTGGACAATGAGCAGTTCTTC.

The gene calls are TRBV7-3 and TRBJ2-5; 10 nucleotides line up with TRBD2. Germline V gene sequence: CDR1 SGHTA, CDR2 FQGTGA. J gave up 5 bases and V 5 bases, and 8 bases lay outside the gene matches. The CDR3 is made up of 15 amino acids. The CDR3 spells CASSPSGGPGETQYF. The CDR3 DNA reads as TGTGCCAGCAGCCCTAGCGGGGGCCCCGGGGAGACCCAGTACTTC.

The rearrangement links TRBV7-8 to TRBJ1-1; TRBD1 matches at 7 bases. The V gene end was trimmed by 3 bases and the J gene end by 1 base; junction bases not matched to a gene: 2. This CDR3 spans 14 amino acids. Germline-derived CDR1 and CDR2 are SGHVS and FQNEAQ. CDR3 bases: TGTGCCAGCAGCTTCCGGACAGGGAACACTGAAGCTTTCTTT. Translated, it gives CASSFRTGNTEAFF.

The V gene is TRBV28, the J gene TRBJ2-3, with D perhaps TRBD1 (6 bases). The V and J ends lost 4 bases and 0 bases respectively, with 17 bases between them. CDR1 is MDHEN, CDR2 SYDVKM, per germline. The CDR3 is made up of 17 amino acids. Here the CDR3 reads CASSSLGQMPSTDTQYF. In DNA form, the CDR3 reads TGTGCCAGCAGTTCTCTAGGACAGATGCCTAGCACAGATACGCAGTATTTT.

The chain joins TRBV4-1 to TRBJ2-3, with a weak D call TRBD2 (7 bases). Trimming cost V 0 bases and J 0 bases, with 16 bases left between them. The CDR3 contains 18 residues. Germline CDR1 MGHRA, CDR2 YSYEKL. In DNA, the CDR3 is TGCGCCAGCAGCCAAGAAATTTCTGGCGGGGGCAGCACAGATACGCAGTATTTT. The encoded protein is CASSQEISGGGSTDTQYF.

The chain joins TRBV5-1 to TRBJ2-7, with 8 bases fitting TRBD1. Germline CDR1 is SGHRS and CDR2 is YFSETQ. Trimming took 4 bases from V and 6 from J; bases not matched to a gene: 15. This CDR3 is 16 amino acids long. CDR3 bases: TGCGCCAGCAGCCCCCGCCGGGACAGGTTACCCGCCGAGCAGTACTTC. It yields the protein CASSPRRDRLPAEQYF.

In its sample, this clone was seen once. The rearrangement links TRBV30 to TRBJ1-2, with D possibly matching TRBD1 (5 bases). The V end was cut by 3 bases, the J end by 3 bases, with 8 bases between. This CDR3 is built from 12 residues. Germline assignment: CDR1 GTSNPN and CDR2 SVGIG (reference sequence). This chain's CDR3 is CAWSPGYYGYTF. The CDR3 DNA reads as TGTGCCTGGAGCCCAGGGTACTATGGCTACACCTTC. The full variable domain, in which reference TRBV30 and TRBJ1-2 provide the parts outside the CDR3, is SQTIHQWPATLVQPVGSPLSLECTVEGTSNPNLYWYRQAAGRGLQLLFYSVGIGQISSEVPQNLSASRPQDRQFILSSKKLLLSDSGFYLCAWSPGYYGYTFGSGTRLTVV.

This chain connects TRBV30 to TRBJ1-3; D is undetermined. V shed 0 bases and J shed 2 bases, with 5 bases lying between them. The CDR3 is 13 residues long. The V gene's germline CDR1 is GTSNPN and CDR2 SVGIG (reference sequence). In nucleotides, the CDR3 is TGTGCCTGGAGTGTGGCAGCTGGAAACACCATATATTTT. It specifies CAWSVAAGNTIYF.

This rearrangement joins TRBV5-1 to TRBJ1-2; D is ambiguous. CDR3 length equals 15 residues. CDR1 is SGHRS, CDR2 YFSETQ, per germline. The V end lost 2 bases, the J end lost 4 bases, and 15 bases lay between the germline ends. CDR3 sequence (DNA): TGCGCCAGCAGCTTAAAATTTGGCGGGGTCTATGGCTACACCTTC. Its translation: CASSLKFGGVYGYTF.

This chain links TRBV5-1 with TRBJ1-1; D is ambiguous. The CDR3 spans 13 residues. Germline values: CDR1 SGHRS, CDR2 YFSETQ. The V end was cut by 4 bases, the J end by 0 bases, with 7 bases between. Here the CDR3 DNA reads TGCGCCAGCAGCCGGTCCCTGAACACTGAAGCTTTCTTT. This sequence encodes CASSRSLNTEAFF.

For the CDR3, the DNA is TGTGCCAGCAGTGGTTTAGATGAAAAACTGTTTTTT. Its protein product is CASSGLDEKLFF. The chain couples TRBV2 to TRBJ1-4; D call uncertain. Trimming took off 4 bases at V and 6 bases at J, with 6 bases between the two ends. Germline V CDR1 and CDR2: SNHLY, FYNNEI. The CDR3 spans 12 residues.

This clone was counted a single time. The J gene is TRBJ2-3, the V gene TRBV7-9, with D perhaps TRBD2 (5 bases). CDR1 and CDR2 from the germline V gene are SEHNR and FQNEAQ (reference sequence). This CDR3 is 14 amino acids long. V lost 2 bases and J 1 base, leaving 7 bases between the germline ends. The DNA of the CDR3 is TGTGCCAGCAGCTTATCGAGGGGCACAGATACGCAGTATTTT. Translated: CASSLSRGTDTQYF.

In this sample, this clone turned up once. The CDR3 sequence is CASSSPRVYPNTGELFF. DNA for the CDR3: TGTGCCAGCAGCTCACCCCGAGTCTATCCCAACACCGGGGAGCTGTTTTTT. The chain recombines TRBV7-9 with TRBJ2-2, with D unclear. The V and J ends lost 4 bases and 2 bases respectively, with 17 bases between them. Germline lookup yields CDR1 SEHNR and CDR2 FQNEAQ (reference sequence). CDR3 length: 17 residues.

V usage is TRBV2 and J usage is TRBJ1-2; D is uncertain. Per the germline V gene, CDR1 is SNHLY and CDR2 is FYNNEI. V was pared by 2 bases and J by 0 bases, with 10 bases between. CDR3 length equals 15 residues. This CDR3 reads CASSEYRVANYGYTF. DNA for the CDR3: TGTGCCAGCAGTGAATATCGGGTAGCTAACTATGGCTACACCTTC.

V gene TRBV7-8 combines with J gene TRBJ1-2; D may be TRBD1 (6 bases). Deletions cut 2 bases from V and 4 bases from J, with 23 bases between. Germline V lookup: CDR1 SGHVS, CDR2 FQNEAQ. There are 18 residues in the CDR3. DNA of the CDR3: TGTGCCAGCAGCTTAATACTGGGAGGGGGGCCGTTGGGCTATGGCTACACCTTC. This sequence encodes CASSLILGGGPLGYGYTF.

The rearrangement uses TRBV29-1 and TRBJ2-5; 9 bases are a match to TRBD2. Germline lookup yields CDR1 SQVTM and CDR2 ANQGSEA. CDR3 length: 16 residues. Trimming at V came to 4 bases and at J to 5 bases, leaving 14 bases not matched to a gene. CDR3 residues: CSVVTSGGHRAETQYF. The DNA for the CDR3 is TGCAGCGTTGTAACCAGCGGGGGGCACAGGGCCGAGACCCAGTACTTC.